Following are 32 T cell receptor beta chains from one sample sequenced in a study of Ad26.COV2.S vaccination and SARS-CoV-2 variants (dated by TCRdb to about 2021). Read against the paper, the sample's treatment or condition label means: 19 received Ad26.COV2.S at low or high dose, single or two shots; roughly five received placebo; per-sample allocation not given. For vaccine and placebo recipients, the sequenced repertoires came from samples collected on day 63 after the first injection. The library was prepared using the immunoSEQ multiplex PCR assay. TCRdb took over this immuneACCESS table, retaining in-frame rearrangements with V and J assigned. Such tables are incomplete; in checked studies, under half of the missing clones stem from an unresolved V gene, and the remainder is unexplained. The sample profile shows around 240,000 clones; roughly 90% of them were found once. The top ten clones comprise approximately 11% of the sample.

The sequencing used peripheral blood, collected in a trial of Ad26.COV2.S vaccine versus placebo. Source of these receptors: a person between 18 and 60 years old who received the Ad26.COV2.S COVID-19 vaccine or a placebo.

The CDR3 DNA reads as TGCGCCAGCAGCGACGCCTCAGGGGGGCGCCAGCATTTT. As protein: CASSDASGGRQHF. This sequence joins TRBV4-3 and TRBJ1-5, with TRBD1 matching over 7 bases. With 5 bases clipped from V and 12 bases from J, the junction kept 10 bases outside the gene matches. CDR1 is LGHNA and CDR2 is YSLEER in the germline V gene. This CDR3 has 13 amino acids.

The chain carries TRBV27 and TRBJ2-7; 7 bases are shared with TRBD2. V lost 5 bases, J lost 4 bases, and 8 bases stayed unmatched. The CDR3 consists of 14 residues. Germline CDR1 is MNHEY and CDR2 is SMNVEV (reference sequence). For the CDR3, the DNA is TGTGCCAGCAGTAGCGGGGCCGTTTGGTACGAGCAGTACTTC. It encodes CASSSGAVWYEQYF.

The V gene is TRBV7-3, the J gene TRBJ2-3, with D perhaps TRBD1 (6 bases). The germline CDR1 and CDR2 sequences are SGHTA and FQGTGA. The CDR3 runs to 13 residues. V was pared by 5 bases and J by 4 bases, with 10 bases between. The CDR3 region is CASSARTADTQYF. In nucleotides, the CDR3 is TGTGCCAGCAGCGCACGGACAGCAGATACGCAGTATTTT.

The CDR3 region has the DNA TGTGCCAGCAGCTTTCTGGGAAGCGAAAACATTCAGTACTTC. Translation gives CASSFLGSENIQYF. The chain is built from TRBV5-4 and TRBJ2-4; no firm D call. This CDR3 has 14 residues. Trimming cost V 2 bases and J 5 bases, with 11 bases left between them. CDR1 SGHNT and CDR2 YYREEE come from the germline V gene (reference sequence).

V and J are TRBV3-1 (or the pseudogene TRBV3-2) and TRBJ2-1; 7 bases agree with TRBD2. Per the germline V gene, CDR1 is LGHDT and CDR2 is YNNKEL (reference sequence). V shed 0 bases, J shed 8 bases, and the junction held 10 bases outside the gene matches. This CDR3 spans 16 amino acids. CDR3: CASSQEAGLPIDEQFF. DNA of the CDR3: TGTGCCAGCAGCCAAGAAGCGGGGCTCCCCATCGATGAGCAGTTCTTC.

V usage is TRBV3-1 (or the pseudogene TRBV3-2) and J usage is TRBJ2-7; D may be TRBD2 (6 bases). Germline V lookup: CDR1 LGHDT, CDR2 YNNKEL (reference sequence). V shed 1 base and J shed 6 bases, with 13 bases lying between them. The CDR3 has 14 amino acids. For the CDR3, the DNA is TGTGCCAGCAGCCAAGCGGGCGGGGCCATCGAGCAGTACTTC. The encoded protein is CASSQAGGAIEQYF.

The V call is TRBV5-1, the J call TRBJ2-2, with D possibly called TRBD1 or TRBD2 (5 bases each). The CDR3 loop spans 15 amino acids. V lost 4 bases and J lost 8, with 18 bases in between. Per germline, CDR1 SGHRS and CDR2 YFSETQ. CDR3 nucleotide sequence: TGCGCCAGCAGCACATCCGGGACCGCTCTAGGGGAGCTGTTTTTT. Protein sequence: CASSTSGTALGELFF.

This CDR3 reads CASSQGYNEQFF. The CDR3 coding sequence is TGTGCCAGCAGTCAGGGCTACAATGAGCAGTTCTTC. The J gene is TRBJ2-1, the V gene TRBV11-2; TRBD1 might be the D (5 bases). V shed 6 bases and J shed 3 bases, with 6 bases lying between them. Germline V gene sequence: CDR1 SGHAT, CDR2 FQNNGV. This CDR3 contains 12 residues.

The chain combines TRBV4-2 with TRBJ1-4; perhaps TRBD1 as D (5 bases). The germline V and J ends were trimmed by 8 bases and 5 bases, with 9 bases remaining between them. The CDR3 consists of 12 residues. The germline gives CDR1 LGHNA, CDR2 YNFKEQ. CDR3 region: CASRQPNEKLFF. CDR3 DNA sequence: TGTGCCAGCCGACAGCCAAATGAAAAACTGTTTTTT.

The V and J genes are TRBV6-6 and TRBJ2-1, with D maybe TRBD2 (6 bases). Per the germline V gene, CDR1 is MNHNY and CDR2 is SVGAGI (reference sequence). V lost 6 bases and J lost 2, with 14 bases in between. The CDR3 runs 15 residues. DNA for the CDR3: TGTGCCAGCAGGCTGAGCGGAGGGGCCTACAATGAGCAGTTCTTC. Translating gives CASRLSGGAYNEQFF.

The chain has TRBV6-6 and TRBJ2-7, with D possibly matching TRBD2 (6 bases). The CDR3 totals 16 residues. Trimming took off 5 bases at V and 3 bases at J, with 20 bases between the two ends. CDR1 is MNHNY, CDR2 SVGAGI, per germline (reference sequence). CDR3 in amino acids: CASSPRDSRGIYEQYF. For the CDR3, the DNA is TGTGCCAGCAGTCCACGGGACTCTAGGGGAATCTACGAGCAGTACTTC.

This chain uses TRBV6-5 with TRBJ2-1; 10 bases are a match to TRBD2. J lost 4 bases, V lost 5 bases, and 5 bases had no gene match. Germline V gene sequence: CDR1 MNHEY, CDR2 SVGAGI. The CDR3 length is 15 residues. For the CDR3, the DNA is TGTGCCAGCAGTAGAACTAGCGGGGCATACAATGAGCAGTTCTTC. Protein product: CASSRTSGAYNEQFF.

V gene TRBV6-2 or TRBV6-3 combines with J gene TRBJ2-3; the match to TRBD2 covers 9 bases. J lost 6 bases, V lost 6 bases, and 22 bases had no gene match. CDR1 is MNHEY, CDR2 SVGEGT, per germline. The CDR3 length is 19 residues. The CDR3 nucleotides read TGTGCCAGCAGCCAGGGGACTAGCAAGCTTCTCTACGGGGGGGATACGCAGTATTTT. Residues: CASSQGTSKLLYGGDTQYF.

As DNA, the CDR3 is TGTGCCAGTAGTAATGATCAGGGAGGATATGGTCAGCCCCAGCATTTT. It yields the protein CASSNDQGGYGQPQHF. This sequence joins TRBV19 and TRBJ1-5, with a possible D match to TRBD1 (5 bases). The germline V and J ends were trimmed by 4 bases and 6 bases, with 19 bases remaining between them. This CDR3 is 16 amino acids long. Looked up from germline, CDR1 is LNHDA and CDR2 is SQIVND (reference sequence).

A single count supports this clone. This rearrangement joins TRBV11-2 to TRBJ1-1, with 9 bases matching TRBD1. Trimming at V came to 1 base and at J to 4 bases, leaving 1 base not matched to a gene. CDR1 and CDR2 (germline): SGHAT, FQNNGV. The CDR3 consists of 14 residues. In DNA, the CDR3 is TGTGCCAGCAGCTTAGTACAGGGGGCCACTGAAGCTTTCTTT. Its translation is CASSLVQGATEAFF. Using reference TRBV11-2 and TRBJ1-1 for the parts outside the CDR3, the full variable domain is EAGVAQSPRYKIIEKRQSVAFWCNPISGHATLYWYQQILGQGPKLLIQFQNNGVVDDSQLPKDRFSAERLKGVDSTLKIQPAKLEDSAVYLCASSLVQGATEAFFGQGTRLTVV.

This clone was counted a single time. The chain is built from TRBV18 and TRBJ1-1; TRBD1 might be the D (6 bases). V lost 4 bases and J lost 4, with 10 bases in between. Looked up from germline, CDR1 is KGHSH and CDR2 is LQKENI. The CDR3 consists of 13 residues. Written as DNA, the CDR3 is TGTGCCAGCTCACAGACAGGAAGCACTGAAGCTTTCTTT. It encodes CASSQTGSTEAFF.

The chain carries TRBV24-1 and TRBJ2-5, with D tentatively TRBD2 (5 bases). The CDR3 totals 15 residues. CDR1 KGHDR and CDR2 SFDVKD come from the germline V gene. V gave up 3 bases and J gave up 8 bases, with 18 bases separating them. The CDR3 loop reads CATSDALPGRGTQYF. Here the CDR3 DNA reads TGTGCCACCAGTGATGCCCTCCCTGGACGGGGAACCCAGTACTTC.

The chain uses TRBV28 and TRBJ1-1; the D is unclear. V lost 6 bases to trimming and J lost 1 base, with 9 bases between them. Germline loops: CDR1 MDHEN, CDR2 SYDVKM. This CDR3 has 13 residues. The CDR3 region has the DNA TGTGCCAGCAGATTCCAAAGGAACACTGAAGCTTTCTTT. Translation: CASRFQRNTEAFF.

This chain connects TRBV5-1 to TRBJ1-3; 7 bases match TRBD1. CDR3 length: 16 residues. J was trimmed by 5 bases and V by 1 base; bases with no gene match: 9. Germline CDR1 reads SGHRS; CDR2 reads YFSETQ. The CDR3 coding sequence is TGCGCCAGCAGCTTGAAGGTTTCGACAGGGAGAAACACCATATATTTT. As protein: CASSLKVSTGRNTIYF.

This chain links TRBV4-1 with TRBJ1-1, with 9 bases matching TRBD1. CDR3 length: 15 residues. The V and J ends lost 2 bases and 1 base, in that order; junction bases with no gene match: 2. In germline, CDR1 is MGHRA, CDR2 YSYEKL. CDR3: CASSQQQGANTEAFF. In DNA form, the CDR3 reads TGCGCCAGCAGCCAACAACAGGGGGCGAACACTGAAGCTTTCTTT.

This chain joins TRBV5-4 and TRBJ1-6, with unresolved D. This CDR3 contains 12 residues. Trimming left V 4 bases short and J 5 bases short, with 4 bases between. CDR1 SGHNT and CDR2 YYREEE come from the germline V gene (reference sequence). In nucleotides, the CDR3 is TGTGCCAGCAGCGGGGATAATTCACCCCTCCACTTT. Amino acid sequence: CASSGDNSPLHF. The full variable domain, completed using reference TRBV5-4 and TRBJ1-6, is ETGVTQSPTHLIKTRGQQVTLRCSSQSGHNTVSWYQQALGQGPQFIFQYYREEENGRGNFPPRFSGLQFPNYSSELNVNALELDDSALYLCASSGDNSPLHFGNGTRLTVT.

The rearrangement uses TRBV5-1 and TRBJ1-1; 8 bases map to TRBD1. CDR1 and CDR2 from the germline V gene are SGHRS and YFSETQ. Trimming cost V 3 bases and J 6 bases; bases outside gene matches: 10. This CDR3 is 15 amino acids long. The CDR3 DNA reads TGCGCCAGCAGCTACGGGGGCAGGGGGCGGGCTGAAGCTTTCTTT. This gives the protein CASSYGGRGRAEAFF.

This rearrangement joins TRBV7-9 to TRBJ2-5, with D unresolved. CDR3 length: 13 residues. Germline CDR1 is SEHNR and CDR2 is FQNEAQ (reference sequence). Trimming shortened V by 2 bases and J by 2 bases, and 6 bases separated the two germline ends. CDR3 DNA: TGTGCCAGCAGCTTACCACCACAAGAGACCCAGTACTTC. Translated, it gives CASSLPPQETQYF.

This chain connects TRBV24-1 to TRBJ2-1, with unresolved D. Germline CDR1 reads KGHDR; CDR2 reads SFDVKD. Trimming left V 3 bases short and J 4 bases short, with 6 bases between. This CDR3 region has 13 residues. CDR3 coding DNA: TGTGCCACCAGTGATCCCCCATACAATGAGCAGTTCTTC. It specifies CATSDPPYNEQFF.

In DNA form, the CDR3 reads TGTGCCATCAGGCAGGGAGCAACTAATGAAAAACTGTTTTTT. It translates to CAIRQGATNEKLFF. The chain combines TRBV10-3 with TRBJ1-4, with a possible D match to TRBD1 (5 bases). The CDR3 has 14 residues. Germline CDR1 and CDR2: ENHRY and SYGVKD. V lost 6 bases and J lost 0, with 8 bases in between.

V usage is TRBV11-3 and J usage is TRBJ1-2; perhaps TRBD1 as D (5 bases). Germline assignment: CDR1 SGHNT and CDR2 YENEEA. With 0 bases removed from V and 7 bases from J, the gap between germline ends came to 15 bases. This CDR3 spans 15 amino acids. CDR3 coding DNA: TGTGCCAGCAGCTTAGATGAGGGGAGGGACGGTGGCTACACCTTC. This translates into CASSLDEGRDGGYTF.

The CDR3 here is CASSPPDRGRGNEQFF. The CDR3 nucleotides are TGTGCCAGCAGCCCGCCGGACAGGGGGCGCGGCAATGAGCAGTTCTTC. The V gene is TRBV11-3, the J gene TRBJ2-1; TRBD1 matches at 11 bases. Germline V gene sequence: CDR1 SGHNT, CDR2 YENEEA. The CDR3 has 16 residues. With 5 bases clipped from V and 6 bases from J, the junction kept 9 bases outside the gene matches.

The chain combines TRBV4-3 with TRBJ2-1; TRBD1 is a possible D gene (7 bases). Per the germline V gene, CDR1 is LGHNA and CDR2 is YSLEER. Between the trimmed V and J ends, which lost 0 bases and 5 bases, there was a span of 17 bases. The CDR3 covers 17 residues. The CDR3 sequence: CASSQDPAGGNDNEQFF. The CDR3, as DNA: TGCGCCAGCAGCCAAGACCCAGCAGGGGGGAATGACAATGAGCAGTTCTTC.

V gene TRBV10-3 combines with J gene TRBJ1-1; D unresolved. CDR1 and CDR2 from the germline V gene are ENHRY and SYGVKD. This CDR3 is 13 amino acids long. Trimming shortened V by 3 bases and J by 2 bases, and 7 bases separated the two germline ends. The CDR3 protein is CAISDGFNTEAFF. CDR3 sequence (DNA): TGTGCCATCAGTGACGGTTTTAACACTGAAGCTTTCTTT.

This clone was counted a few times. This sequence joins TRBV19 and TRBJ1-3, with unresolved D. V lost 4 bases and J lost 4, with 17 bases in between. This CDR3 has 16 amino acids. Germline V gene sequence: CDR1 LNHDA, CDR2 SQIVND (reference sequence). CDR3 bases: TGTGCCAGTAGTACCTGGACTCCTCTACTCGGAAACACCATATATTTT. Protein sequence: CASSTWTPLLGNTIYF.

This chain joins TRBV21-1 and TRBJ2-7; the D call of TRBD1 is as the table states it, not checked on the DNA. TRBV21-1 is described as a pseudogene. The CDR3 sequence is 14 residues long. CDR3 loop: CASTQGDRPYEQYF. CDR3 coding DNA: TGTGCCAGCACCCAAGGGGACAGGCCCTACGAGCAGTACTTC.

The rearrangement uses TRBV4-3 and TRBJ2-1; D ambiguous. CDR3 size: 15 residues. With 0 bases removed from V and 0 bases from J, the gap between germline ends came to 6 bases. The germline CDR1 and CDR2 sequences are LGHNA and YSLEER. The CDR3 loop reads CASSQEKSSYNEQFF. The CDR3 bases are TGCGCCAGCAGCCAAGAAAAAAGCTCCTACAATGAGCAGTTCTTC.